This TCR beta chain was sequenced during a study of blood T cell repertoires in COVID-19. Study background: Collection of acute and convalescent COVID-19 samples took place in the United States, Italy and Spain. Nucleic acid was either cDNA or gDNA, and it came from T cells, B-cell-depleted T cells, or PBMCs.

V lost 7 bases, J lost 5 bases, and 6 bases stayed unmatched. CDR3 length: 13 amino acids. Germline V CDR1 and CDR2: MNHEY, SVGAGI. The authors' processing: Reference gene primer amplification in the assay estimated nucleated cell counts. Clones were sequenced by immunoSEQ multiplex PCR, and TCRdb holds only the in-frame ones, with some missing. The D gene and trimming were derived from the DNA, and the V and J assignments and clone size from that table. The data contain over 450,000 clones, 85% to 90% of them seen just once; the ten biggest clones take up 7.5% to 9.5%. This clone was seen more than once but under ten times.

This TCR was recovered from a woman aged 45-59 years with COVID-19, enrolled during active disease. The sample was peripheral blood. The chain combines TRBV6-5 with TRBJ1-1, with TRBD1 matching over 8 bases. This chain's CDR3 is CASILYRGTEAFF. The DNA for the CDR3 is TGTGCCAGCATTCTCTACAGGGGGACTGAAGCTTTCTTT.